Below, 26 T cell receptor beta chains from the same sample are listed, as sequenced in a study of preoperative IRX-2 immunotherapy in early breast cancer (dated by TCRdb to about 2019). Receptor amplification or capture employed the immunoSEQ multiplex PCR assay. This is the immuneACCESS table as TCRdb keeps it, with only in-frame sequences that have V and J called. A part of the clones is gone; compared with another copy, unresolved V genes explain less than half, and the rest is unexplained. For this sample the table gives approximately 100,000 clones, of which about nine tenths were detected only once. The biggest ten clones account for 2% to 2.5% of the sample. According to the study, the label for this sample's treatment or condition signals: preoperative locoregional IRX-2 cytokine immunotherapy. Sequences were derived from tumor tissue, sampled after IRX-2 immunotherapy. These receptors were taken from a human donor with breast cancer.

The chain links TRBV6-8 to TRBJ1-2; 9 nucleotides match TRBD1. Trimming took 10 bases from V and 1 from J; bases not matched to a gene: 7. CDR3 length equals 14 residues. The germline V gene encodes CDR1 MNHGY and CDR2 SAAAGT. Here the CDR3 reads CAIGGTGNNYGYTF. The CDR3, as DNA: TGTGCCATCGGGGGGACAGGGAATAACTATGGCTACACCTTC.

Concerning this clone itself: Other DNA sequences in this sample translate to the same CDR3. V is TRBV5-1 and J is TRBJ1-3; D uncertain. The CDR3 has 14 residues. V was trimmed by 4 bases and J by 4 bases, leaving 12 bases between them. Germline V lookup: CDR1 SGHRS, CDR2 YFSETQ. CDR3 DNA: TGCGCCAGCAGCCTAGAGGGTTCCGGAAACACCATATATTTT. Its translation is CASSLEGSGNTIYF.

This clone was found a few times. The chain couples TRBV19 to TRBJ2-2; the match to TRBD1 covers 10 bases. V shed 8 bases and J 4 bases; nucleotides not matched to a gene: 7. The germline V gene encodes CDR1 LNHDA and CDR2 SQIVND (reference sequence). This CDR3 comprises 15 residues. CDR3 loop: CASASRDRGTGELFF. The CDR3 DNA sequence: TGTGCCAGTGCATCCCGGGACAGGGGCACCGGGGAGCTGTTTTTT.

The gene calls are TRBV11-3 and TRBJ1-5, with D perhaps matching TRBD1 (5 bases). Deletions cut 5 bases from V and 5 bases from J, with 13 bases between. This CDR3 region has 14 residues. Germline V CDR1 and CDR2: SGHNT, YENEEA. CDR3: CASSLQGGDQPQHF. The CDR3 DNA follows: TGTGCCAGCAGCCTCCAGGGAGGAGATCAGCCCCAGCATTTT.

The rearrangement links TRBV6-8 to TRBJ2-7; the D gene is possibly TRBD2 (6 bases). Trimming shortened V by 2 bases and J by 6 bases, and 11 bases separated the two germline ends. The V gene's germline CDR1 is MNHGY and CDR2 SAAAGT. The CDR3 consists of 13 residues. This chain's CDR3 is CASSYNRAGEQYF. The CDR3 DNA follows: TGTGCCAGCAGTTACAATAGAGCGGGCGAGCAGTACTTC.

V and J are TRBV9 and TRBJ1-4; possibly TRBD1 for D (5 bases). This CDR3 has 15 amino acids. With 5 bases removed from V and 5 bases from J, the gap between germline ends came to 16 bases. Germline V lookup: CDR1 SGDLS, CDR2 YYNGEE. CDR3 DNA sequence: TGTGCCAGCAGTCAGGGCCGCTTGGTGAATGAAAAACTGTTTTTT. It specifies CASSQGRLVNEKLFF. Together with reference TRBV9 and TRBJ1-4, the CDR3 gives the full variable domain: DSGVTQTPKHLITATGQRVTLRCSPRSGDLSVYWYQQSLDQGLQFLIQYYNGEERAKGNILERFSAQQFPDLHSELNLSSLELGDSALYFCASSQGRLVNEKLFFGSGTQLSVL.

J is TRBJ1-1 and V is TRBV29-1; D is ambiguous. V was pared by 0 bases and J by 0 bases, with 11 bases between. Germline CDR1 and CDR2: SQVTM and ANQGSEA. The CDR3 is made up of 15 amino acids. CDR3 nucleotide sequence: TGCAGCGTTGAAGACCGGACGGAGATGAACACTGAAGCTTTCTTT. Protein product: CSVEDRTEMNTEAFF.

The chain combines TRBV11-3 with TRBJ1-1; D is perhaps TRBD1 (5 bases). The CDR3 contains 14 residues. CDR1 is SGHNT, CDR2 YENEEA, per germline. Trimming took 7 bases from V and 1 from J, leaving 13 bases between them. Here the CDR3 reads CASTRQSSNTEAFF. Here the CDR3 DNA reads TGTGCCAGCACCAGACAGTCATCGAACACTGAAGCTTTCTTT.

The V and J genes are TRBV6-8 and TRBJ1-4; D unresolved. Deletions cut 6 bases from V and 0 bases from J, with 11 bases between. This CDR3 contains 15 residues. Germline V gene sequence: CDR1 MNHGY, CDR2 SAAAGT. In nucleotides, the CDR3 is TGTGCCAGCAGGGCTGACCCTGCAACTAATGAAAAACTGTTTTTT. Its translation: CASRADPATNEKLFF.

The genes are TRBV19 and TRBJ1-3, with D uncertain. The CDR3 totals 16 residues. Germline CDR1 LNHDA, CDR2 SQIVND (reference sequence). Trimming took 5 bases from V and 0 from J, leaving 14 bases between them. In nucleotides, the CDR3 is TGTGCCAGTAGTGTGGGATTGCCATTCTCTGGAAACACCATATATTTT. This gives the protein CASSVGLPFSGNTIYF.

The J gene is TRBJ2-2, the V gene TRBV19; D ambiguous. CDR1 is LNHDA and CDR2 is SQIVND in the germline V gene (reference sequence). The CDR3 spans 15 residues. V was trimmed by 6 bases and J by 6 bases, leaving 17 bases between them. CDR3: CASRSPMGKAGELFF. The CDR3 coding sequence is TGTGCCAGTAGATCCCCAATGGGGAAGGCCGGGGAGCTGTTTTTT.

This clone was observed a single time. The rearrangement links TRBV11-3 to TRBJ2-7, with 10 bases aligning to TRBD2. Per the germline V gene, CDR1 is SGHNT and CDR2 is YENEEA. The CDR3 consists of 16 residues. V shed 2 bases, J shed 6 bases, and the junction held 10 bases outside the gene matches. The CDR3 region has the DNA TGTGCCAGCAGCTTAACACCGAGCGGGGGGGCCTCCGAGCAGTACTTC. It codes for CASSLTPSGGASEQYF.

The chain carries TRBV1 and TRBJ2-7; the listed D gene, TRBD1, was not tested against the DNA. TRBV1 constitutes a pseudogene. The CDR3 is 16 amino acids. The CDR3 DNA sequence: TGCGCCAGCAGCCAAACAGGAGCTCCCAGCTCCTACGAGCAGTACTTC. Translating gives CASSQTGAPSSYEQYF.

The chain links TRBV5-1 to TRBJ2-7; 8 bases are a match to TRBD1. The V gene's germline CDR1 is SGHRS and CDR2 YFSETQ. V shed 4 bases and J 0 bases; nucleotides not matched to a gene: 9. The CDR3 is made up of 16 amino acids. The CDR3 DNA reads as TGCGCCAGCAGCCCCACGTGGGACAGGAGCTCCTACGAGCAGTACTTC. Amino acid sequence: CASSPTWDRSSYEQYF.

The rearrangement joins TRBV25-1 to TRBJ1-1, with 8 bases lining up with TRBD1. After removal of 5 bases from V and 4 bases from J, the junction contained 6 bases not matched to a gene. Germline loops: CDR1 MGHDK, CDR2 SYGVNS. This CDR3 contains 14 residues. The CDR3 loop reads CASSTGQVGTEAFF. As DNA, the CDR3 is TGTGCCAGCAGTACGGGACAGGTTGGCACTGAAGCTTTCTTT.

J is TRBJ2-1 and V is TRBV28, with 9 bases matching TRBD2. Germline V gene lookup returns CDR1 MDHEN and CDR2 SYDVKM. Unmatched junction bases numbered 10, after V lost 5 bases and J lost 2 bases. The length of the CDR3 is 17 residues. The CDR3 is CASSQGVAGETYNEQFF. In nucleotides, the CDR3 is TGTGCCAGCAGTCAGGGCGTAGCGGGAGAGACCTACAATGAGCAGTTCTTC.

The chain carries TRBV19 and TRBJ1-5; 9 bases are a match to TRBD1. The CDR3 runs 17 residues. Germline V gives CDR1 LNHDA, CDR2 SQIVND (reference sequence). The trim removed 6 bases at V and 2 bases at J, leaving 11 bases unmatched. DNA of the CDR3: TGTGCCAGTAGCTGGTCGACAGGGGGGAGGCGCAATCAGCCCCAGCATTTT. Translating it yields CASSWSTGGRRNQPQHF. Filled out from reference TRBV19 and TRBJ1-5, the complete variable domain reads DGGITQSPKYLFRKEGQNVTLSCEQNLNHDAMYWYRQDPGQGLRLIYYSQIVNDFQKGDIAEGYSVSREKKESFPLTVTSAQKNPTAFYLCASSWSTGGRRNQPQHFGDGTRLSIL.

This chain links TRBV6-8 with TRBJ2-7; 10 nucleotides line up with TRBD2. The CDR3 consists of 13 residues. Germline-derived CDR1 and CDR2 are MNHGY and SAAAGT. V dropped 7 bases and J dropped 1; count of bases not matched to a gene: 1. CDR3 region: CASILAGSYEQYF. Here the CDR3 DNA reads TGTGCCAGCATACTAGCGGGGTCCTACGAGCAGTACTTC.

This chain uses TRBV5-1 with TRBJ2-2; 8 positions agree with TRBD2. The CDR3 sequence is 15 residues long. J gave up 6 bases and V 3 bases, and 7 bases lay outside the gene matches. CDR1 is SGHRS and CDR2 is YFSETQ in the germline V gene. The CDR3 nucleotides read TGCGCCAGCAGCTCCGGGACTAGGGGGGCCGGGGAGCTGTTTTTT. Protein: CASSSGTRGAGELFF.

This clone was recorded a few times. The chain joins TRBV7-4 to TRBJ2-6; D is undetermined. The CDR3 totals 13 residues. Germline V gene lookup returns CDR1 SGHVT and CDR2 SQSDAQ. V shed 3 bases and J shed 0 bases, with 0 bases lying between them. CDR3 in amino acids: CASSFSGANVLTF. Here the CDR3 DNA reads TGTGCCAGCAGCTTCTCTGGGGCCAACGTCCTGACTTTC.

This clone was detected only a few times. The chain links TRBV18 to TRBJ2-7; D is uncertain. CDR1 is KGHSH and CDR2 is LQKENI in the germline V gene. This CDR3 is 12 amino acids long. V dropped 3 bases and J dropped 3 bases, with 6 bases sitting between them. This chain's CDR3 is CASSPPNYEQYF. In DNA form, the CDR3 reads TGTGCCAGCTCACCTCCAAACTACGAGCAGTACTTC.

V and J are TRBV6-8 and TRBJ1-1, with D hard to call. Germline loops: CDR1 MNHGY, CDR2 SAAAGT. The CDR3 is 16 amino acids. Trimming cost V 0 bases and J 5 bases, with 16 bases left between them. CDR3 loop: CASSYSRTYLGTEAFF. The CDR3 DNA is TGTGCCAGCAGTTACTCTCGGACTTATTTAGGGACTGAAGCTTTCTTT.

V is TRBV7-6 and J is TRBJ1-1, with 9 bases aligning to TRBD1. Germline V gene lookup returns CDR1 SGHVS and CDR2 FNYEAQ. The CDR3 is made up of 15 amino acids. V shed 5 bases, J shed 7 bases, and the junction held 11 bases outside the gene matches. CDR3 nucleotides: TGTGCCAGCAGCGGTGCCAACAGGGGGCGGGATGAAGCTTTCTTT. Protein: CASSGANRGRDEAFF.

This clone was recorded only once. The chain employs TRBV6-8 and TRBJ2-2; D possibly uses TRBD1 or TRBD2 (5 bases each). Germline-derived CDR1 and CDR2 are MNHGY and SAAAGT. V lost 7 bases and J 8 bases, leaving 17 bases between the germline ends. The CDR3 covers 14 residues. In nucleotides, the CDR3 is TGTGCCAGCACCGGGACCGACGTAGGTGGGGAGCTGTTTTTT. It codes for CASTGTDVGGELFF.

The gene calls are TRBV11-3 and TRBJ1-4; 7 bases match TRBD1. Germline V gene data show CDR1 as SGHNT and CDR2 as YENEEA. This CDR3 spans 15 amino acids. V lost 6 bases to trimming and J lost 3 bases; unmatched junction nucleotides: 7. CDR3 protein: CASRADRAANEKLFF. CDR3 sequence (DNA): TGTGCCAGCAGGGCCGACAGGGCGGCTAATGAAAAACTGTTTTTT.

The chain couples TRBV7-1 to TRBJ2-3; 8 bases are a match to TRBD2. TRBV7-1 is designated an ORF whose function remains uncertain. V shed 4 bases and J 1 base; nucleotides not matched to a gene: 4. The CDR3 is 15 amino acids. DNA for the CDR3: TGTGCCAGCAGCTTGCGGGGGGCGGGCACAGATACGCAGTATTTT. Protein product: CASSLRGAGTDTQYF.